This T cell receptor (beta chain) was recorded in a study of regulatory T cells in long-lasting Graves disease. Study details: Newly diagnosed Graves' patients had taken antithyroid drugs under 3 months.

This clonotype was counted ten times or more. The CDR3 loop spans 15 amino acids. The germline gives CDR1 PRHDT, CDR2 FYEKMQ (reference sequence). V gave up 5 bases and J gave up 1 base, with 14 bases separating them. Relying on iRepertoire HTBI primers and Arm-PCR of CDR3 regions, the team built TCR beta libraries. TCRdb re-called the multiplex PCR reads with MiXCR, one entry per CDR3 protein. The sample includes approximately 350,000 distinct CDR3 sequences, 10% to 15% of them seen just once. Time point in this sample: newly diagnosed GD, antithyroid drugs for less than 3 months. Extracted PBMC RNA gave rise to the TCR library. These data also featured in a second study, about T cells in Graves' hyperthyroidism and ophthalmopathy. That study adds: In the first-round RT-PCR of the TCR CDR3, the HTBI primer set was used.

The rearrangement links TRBV13 to TRBJ2-5; perhaps D is TRBD1 or TRBD2 (5 bases each). This material consisted of peripheral blood mononuclear cells (PBMCs), taken at new diagnosis, from a patient treated with antithyroid drugs. This clonotype was sampled from a woman between 18 and 29 years old with Graves disease. CDR3: CASSPIEGRQETQYF. In DNA form, the CDR3 reads TGTGCCAGCAGCCCAATCGAGGGGCGCCAAGAGACCCAGTACTTC. Full variable domain (outside the CDR3, taken from reference TRBV13 and TRBJ2-5): AAGVIQSPRHLIKEKRETATLKCYPIPRHDTVYWYQQGPGQDPQFLISFYEKMQSDKGSIPDRFSAQQFSDYHSELNMSSLELGDSALYFCASSPIEGRQETQYFGPGTRLLVL.